This section outlines one T cell receptor (beta chain) sequence together with its context. The data were taken from a study of PD-L1 blockade in urothelial cancer. Study-level background: Male sex and bladder-origin urothelial cancer were recorded for twenty-five of 29 patients.

The time point here: pretreatment peripheral blood. Between 1 and 8 samples, pretreatment and on-treatment, were given by each patient. Repertoires were generated with immunoSEQ multiplex PCR, while TCRdb's copy carries only in-frame clones and drops some. The top ten hold 22% of the sample, which has approximately 55,000 clones, around 84% seen once. This clonotype was obtained from a man in his 60s with urothelial cancer. This specimen consisted of PBMCs, obtained around atezolizumab (anti-PD-L1) treatment.

The CDR3 is CASSFGQLVSYEQYF. CDR3 nucleotide sequence: TGTGCCAGCAGCTTTGGACAGCTGGTCTCCTACGAGCAGTACTTC. The chain links TRBV7-2 to TRBJ2-7; D might be TRBD1 (6 bases). This CDR3 region has 15 residues. V shed 3 bases and J shed 0 bases, with 12 bases lying between them. Germline V gene sequence: CDR1 SGHTA, CDR2 FQGNSA.